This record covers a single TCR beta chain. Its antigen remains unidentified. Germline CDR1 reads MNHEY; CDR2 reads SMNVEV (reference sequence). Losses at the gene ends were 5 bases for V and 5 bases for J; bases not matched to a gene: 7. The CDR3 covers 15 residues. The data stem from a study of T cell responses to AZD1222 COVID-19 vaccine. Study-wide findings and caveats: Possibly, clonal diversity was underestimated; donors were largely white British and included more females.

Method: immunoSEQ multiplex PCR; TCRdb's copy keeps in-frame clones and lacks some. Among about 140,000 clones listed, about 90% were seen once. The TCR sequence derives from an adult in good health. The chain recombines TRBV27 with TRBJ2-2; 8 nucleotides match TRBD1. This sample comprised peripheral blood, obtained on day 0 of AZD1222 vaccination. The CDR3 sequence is CASSPQGARTGELFF. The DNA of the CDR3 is TGTGCCAGCAGTCCTCAGGGGGCCCGGACCGGGGAGCTGTTTTTT.